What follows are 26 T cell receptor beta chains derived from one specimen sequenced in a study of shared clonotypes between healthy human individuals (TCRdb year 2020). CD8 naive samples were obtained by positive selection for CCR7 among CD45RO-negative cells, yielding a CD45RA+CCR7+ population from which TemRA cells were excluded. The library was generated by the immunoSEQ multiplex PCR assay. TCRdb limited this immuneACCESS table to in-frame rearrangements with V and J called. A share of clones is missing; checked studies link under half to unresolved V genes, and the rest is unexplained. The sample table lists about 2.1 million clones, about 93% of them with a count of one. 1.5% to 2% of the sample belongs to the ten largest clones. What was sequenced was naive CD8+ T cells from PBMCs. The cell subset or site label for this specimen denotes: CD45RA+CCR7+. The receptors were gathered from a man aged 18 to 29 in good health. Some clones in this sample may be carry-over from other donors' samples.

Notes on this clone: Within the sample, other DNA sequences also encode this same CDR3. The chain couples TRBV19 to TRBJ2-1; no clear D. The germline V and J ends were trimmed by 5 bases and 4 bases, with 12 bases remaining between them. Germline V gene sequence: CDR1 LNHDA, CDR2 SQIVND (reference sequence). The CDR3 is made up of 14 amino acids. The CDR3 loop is CASSPHLGYNEQFF. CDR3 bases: TGTGCCAGTAGTCCCCATCTAGGGTACAATGAGCAGTTCTTC.

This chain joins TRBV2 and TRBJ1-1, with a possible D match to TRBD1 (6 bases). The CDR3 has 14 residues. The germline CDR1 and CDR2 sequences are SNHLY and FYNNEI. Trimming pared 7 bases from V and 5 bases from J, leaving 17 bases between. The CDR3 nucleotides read TGTGCCAGCATTGGGAACAGGGAGGGGACTGAAGCTTTCTTT. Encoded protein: CASIGNREGTEAFF.

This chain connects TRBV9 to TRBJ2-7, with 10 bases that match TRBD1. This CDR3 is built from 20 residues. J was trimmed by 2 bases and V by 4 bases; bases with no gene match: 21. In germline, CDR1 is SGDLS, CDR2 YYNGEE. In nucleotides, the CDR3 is TGTGCCAGCAGCACGAATGACCGGGACAGGGGACCAAGTCAACCCTACGAGCAGTACTTC. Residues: CASSTNDRDRGPSQPYEQYF.

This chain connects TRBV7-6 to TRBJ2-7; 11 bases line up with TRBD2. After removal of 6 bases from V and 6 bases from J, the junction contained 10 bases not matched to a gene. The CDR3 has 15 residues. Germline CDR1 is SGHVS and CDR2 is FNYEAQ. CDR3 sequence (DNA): TGTGCCAGCAGTTTTTTAGCGGGAGGGCCTCCCGAGCAGTACTTC. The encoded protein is CASSFLAGGPPEQYF.

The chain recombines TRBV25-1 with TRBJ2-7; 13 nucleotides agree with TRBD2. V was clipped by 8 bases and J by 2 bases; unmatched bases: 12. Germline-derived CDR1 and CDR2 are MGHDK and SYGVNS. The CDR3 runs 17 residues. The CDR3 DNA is TGTGCCAGCTCCAGCCTGGGACTAGCGGGATTCACCTACGAGCAGTACTTC. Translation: CASSSLGLAGFTYEQYF.

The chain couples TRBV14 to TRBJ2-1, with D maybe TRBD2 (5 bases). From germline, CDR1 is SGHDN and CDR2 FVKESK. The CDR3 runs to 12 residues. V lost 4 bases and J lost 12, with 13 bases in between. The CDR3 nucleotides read TGTGCCAGCAGCCCCACGCGGGTAGGGCAGTTCTTC. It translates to CASSPTRVGQFF.

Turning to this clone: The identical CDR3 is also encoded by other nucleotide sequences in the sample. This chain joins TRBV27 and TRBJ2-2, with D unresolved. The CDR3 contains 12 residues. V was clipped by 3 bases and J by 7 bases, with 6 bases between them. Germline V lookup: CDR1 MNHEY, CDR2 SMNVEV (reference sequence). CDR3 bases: TGTGCCAGCAGTTTGATTGGCGGGGAGCTGTTTTTT. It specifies CASSLIGGELFF.

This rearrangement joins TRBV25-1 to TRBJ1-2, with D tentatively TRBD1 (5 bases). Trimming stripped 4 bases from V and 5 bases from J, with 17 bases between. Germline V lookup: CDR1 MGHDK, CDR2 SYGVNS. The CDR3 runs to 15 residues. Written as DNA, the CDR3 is TGTGCCAGCAGTGGCCGGGACCCCGAGGGTTATGGCTACACCTTC. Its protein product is CASSGRDPEGYGYTF.

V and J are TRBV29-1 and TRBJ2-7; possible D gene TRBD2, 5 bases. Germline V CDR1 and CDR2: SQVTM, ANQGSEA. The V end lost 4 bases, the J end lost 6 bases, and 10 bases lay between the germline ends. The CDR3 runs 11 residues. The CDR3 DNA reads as TGCAGCGTTGTAAGCGGCGGCGAGCAGTACTTC. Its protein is CSVVSGGEQYF.

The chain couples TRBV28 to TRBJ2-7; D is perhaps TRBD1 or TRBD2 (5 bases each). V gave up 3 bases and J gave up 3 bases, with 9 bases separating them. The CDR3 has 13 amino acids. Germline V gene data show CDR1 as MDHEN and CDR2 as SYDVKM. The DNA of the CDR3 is TGTGCCAGCAGTTTCGAGGGGCTCTACGAGCAGTACTTC. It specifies CASSFEGLYEQYF.

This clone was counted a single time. CDR3 DNA: TGTGCCAGCAGCCCCCGGACCGCCCCAGACTACGAGCAGTACTTC. This codes for CASSPRTAPDYEQYF. The genes are TRBV9 and TRBJ2-7, with D unresolved. V lost 4 bases to trimming and J lost 3 bases, with 17 bases between them. Germline loops: CDR1 SGDLS, CDR2 YYNGEE. This CDR3 is 15 amino acids long.

The CDR3 sequence: CASSDDTGTVEKLFF. Written as DNA, the CDR3 is TGTGCCAGCAGCGATGACACCGGGACAGTCGAAAAACTGTTTTTT. The chain joins TRBV28 to TRBJ1-4; TRBD1 agrees at 7 bases. This CDR3 comprises 15 residues. CDR1 is MDHEN and CDR2 is SYDVKM in the germline V gene. J gave up 8 bases and V 6 bases, and 12 bases lay outside the gene matches.

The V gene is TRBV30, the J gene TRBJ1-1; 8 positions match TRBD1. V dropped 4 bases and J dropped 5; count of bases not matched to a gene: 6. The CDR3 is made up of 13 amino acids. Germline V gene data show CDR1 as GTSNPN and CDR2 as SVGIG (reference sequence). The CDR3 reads CAWTQTGETEAFF. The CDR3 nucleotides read TGTGCCTGGACCCAGACAGGGGAAACTGAAGCTTTCTTT. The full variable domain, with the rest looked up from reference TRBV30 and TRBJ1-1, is SQTIHQWPATLVQPVGSPLSLECTVEGTSNPNLYWYRQAAGRGLQLLFYSVGIGQISSEVPQNLSASRPQDRQFILSSKKLLLSDSGFYLCAWTQTGETEAFFGQGTRLTVV.

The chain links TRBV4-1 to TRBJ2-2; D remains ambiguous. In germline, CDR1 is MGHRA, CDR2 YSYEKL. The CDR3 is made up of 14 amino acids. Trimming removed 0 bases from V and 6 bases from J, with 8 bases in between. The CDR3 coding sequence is TGCGCCAGCAGCCAAGATGTTGGGGCCGGGGAGCTGTTTTTT. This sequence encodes CASSQDVGAGELFF.

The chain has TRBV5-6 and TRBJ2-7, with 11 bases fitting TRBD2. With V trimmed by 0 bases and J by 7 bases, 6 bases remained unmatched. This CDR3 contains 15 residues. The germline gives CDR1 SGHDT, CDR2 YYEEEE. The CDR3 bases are TGTGCCAGCAGCTTGGGACTAGCGGGGACTAGGGAGCAGTACTTC. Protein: CASSLGLAGTREQYF.

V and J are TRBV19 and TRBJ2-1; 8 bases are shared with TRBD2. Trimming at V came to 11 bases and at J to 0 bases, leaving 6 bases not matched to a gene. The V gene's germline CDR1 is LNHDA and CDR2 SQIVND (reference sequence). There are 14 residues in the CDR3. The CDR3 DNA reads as TGTGCCGCGGGGAGCGGGAGCTCCTACAATGAGCAGTTCTTC. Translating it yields CAAGSGSSYNEQFF.

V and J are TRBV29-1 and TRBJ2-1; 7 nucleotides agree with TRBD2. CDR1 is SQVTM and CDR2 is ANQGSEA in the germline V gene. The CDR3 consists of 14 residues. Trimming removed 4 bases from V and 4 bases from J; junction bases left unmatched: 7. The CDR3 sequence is CSVVPSGSYNEQFF. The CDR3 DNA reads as TGCAGCGTTGTTCCTAGCGGATCATACAATGAGCAGTTCTTC.

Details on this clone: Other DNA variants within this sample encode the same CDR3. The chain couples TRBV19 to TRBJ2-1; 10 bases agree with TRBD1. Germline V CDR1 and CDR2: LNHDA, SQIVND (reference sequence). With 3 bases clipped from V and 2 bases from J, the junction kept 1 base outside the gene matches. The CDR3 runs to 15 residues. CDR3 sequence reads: CASSIGTGAYNEQFF. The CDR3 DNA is TGTGCCAGTAGTATCGGGACAGGGGCCTACAATGAGCAGTTCTTC.

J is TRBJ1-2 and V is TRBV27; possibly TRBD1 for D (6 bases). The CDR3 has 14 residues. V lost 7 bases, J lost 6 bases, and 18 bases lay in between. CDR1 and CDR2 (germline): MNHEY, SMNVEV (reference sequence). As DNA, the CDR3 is TGTGCCAGCACCGCGGAACCAAGGGGGAATGGCTACACCTTC. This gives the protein CASTAEPRGNGYTF.

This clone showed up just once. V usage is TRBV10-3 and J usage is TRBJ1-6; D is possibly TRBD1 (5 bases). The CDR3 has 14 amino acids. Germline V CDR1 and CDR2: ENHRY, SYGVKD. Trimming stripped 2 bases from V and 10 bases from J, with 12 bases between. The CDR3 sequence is CAISEGTSGSPLHF. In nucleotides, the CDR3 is TGTGCCATCAGTGAGGGGACTTCCGGGTCACCCCTCCACTTT.

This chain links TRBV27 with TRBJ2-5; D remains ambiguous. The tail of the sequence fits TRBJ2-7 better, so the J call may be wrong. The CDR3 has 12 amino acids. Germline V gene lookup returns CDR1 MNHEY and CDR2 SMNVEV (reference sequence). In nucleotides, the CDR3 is TGTGCCAGTATAGGGTCTGCCTACGAGCAGTACTTC. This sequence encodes CASIGSAYEQYF.

As DNA, the CDR3 is TGTGCCAGCGGAATAGGGACAGGGACCTACAATGAGCAGTTCTTC. Amino acid sequence: CASGIGTGTYNEQFF. The chain carries TRBV27 and TRBJ2-1, with 9 bases lining up with TRBD1. With 8 bases clipped from V and 2 bases from J, the junction kept 7 bases outside the gene matches. This CDR3 spans 15 amino acids. The V gene's germline CDR1 is MNHEY and CDR2 SMNVEV (reference sequence).

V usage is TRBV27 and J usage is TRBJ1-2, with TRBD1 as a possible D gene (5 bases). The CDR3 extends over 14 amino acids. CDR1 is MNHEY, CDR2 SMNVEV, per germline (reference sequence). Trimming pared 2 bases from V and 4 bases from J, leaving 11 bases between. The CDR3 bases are TGTGCCAGCAGTTTAGGGGCCCTCCCCTATGGCTACACCTTC. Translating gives CASSLGALPYGYTF.

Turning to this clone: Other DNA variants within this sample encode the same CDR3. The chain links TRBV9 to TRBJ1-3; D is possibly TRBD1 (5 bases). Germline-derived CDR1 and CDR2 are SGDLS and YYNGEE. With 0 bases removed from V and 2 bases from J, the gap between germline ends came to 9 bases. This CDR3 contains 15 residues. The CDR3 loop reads CASSVAGTAGNTIYF. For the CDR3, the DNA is TGTGCCAGCAGCGTAGCCGGGACGGCTGGAAACACCATATATTTT.

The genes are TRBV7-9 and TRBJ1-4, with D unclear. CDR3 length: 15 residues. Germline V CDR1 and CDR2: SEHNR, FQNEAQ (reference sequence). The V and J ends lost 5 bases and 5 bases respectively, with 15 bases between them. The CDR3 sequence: CASSADRTLNEKLFF. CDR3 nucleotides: TGTGCCAGCAGCGCCGACCGCACATTAAATGAAAAACTGTTTTTT.

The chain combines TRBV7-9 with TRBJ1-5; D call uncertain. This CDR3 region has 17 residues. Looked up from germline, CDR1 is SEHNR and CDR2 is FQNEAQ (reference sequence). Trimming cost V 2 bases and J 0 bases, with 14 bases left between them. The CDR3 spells CASSLFPTADSNQPQHF. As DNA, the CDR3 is TGTGCCAGCAGCTTATTCCCGACCGCCGATAGCAATCAGCCCCAGCATTTT.